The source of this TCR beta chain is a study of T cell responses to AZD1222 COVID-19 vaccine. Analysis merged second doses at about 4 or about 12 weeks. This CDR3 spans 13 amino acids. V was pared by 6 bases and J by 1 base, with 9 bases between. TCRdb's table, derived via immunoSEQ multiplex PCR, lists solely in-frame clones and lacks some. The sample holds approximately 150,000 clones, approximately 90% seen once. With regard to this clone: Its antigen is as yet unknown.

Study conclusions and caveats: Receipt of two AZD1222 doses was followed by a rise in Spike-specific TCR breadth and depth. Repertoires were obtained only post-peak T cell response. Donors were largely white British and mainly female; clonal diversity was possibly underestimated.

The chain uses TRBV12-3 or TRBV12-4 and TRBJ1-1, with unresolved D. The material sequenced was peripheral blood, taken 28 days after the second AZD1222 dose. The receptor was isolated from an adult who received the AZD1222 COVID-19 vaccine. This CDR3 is CASRFGGNTEAFF. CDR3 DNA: TGTGCCAGCAGGTTCGGCGGGAACACTGAAGCTTTCTTT.